The 28 T cell receptor beta chains in this list originate from one sample, sequenced in a study of early T cells in non-severe SARS-CoV-2 infection. One entry per CDR3 protein results from TCRdb running MiXCR on the 5' RACE reads. The repertoire holds some 40,000 distinct CDR3 sequences, with less than 6.5% as singletons. The source material was whole blood. These receptors were collected from an adult who was a healthcare worker with PCR-confirmed SARS-CoV-2 infection or an uninfected control (not recorded which).

The chain combines TRBV15 with TRBJ1-5; no clear D. Trimming shortened V by 3 bases and J by 0 bases, and 6 bases separated the two germline ends. Looked up from germline, CDR1 is LNHNV and CDR2 is YYDKDF (reference sequence). The length of the CDR3 is 14 residues. For the CDR3, the DNA is TGTGCCACCAGCAGGCAACTTAGCAATCAGCCCCAGCATTTT. Amino acid sequence: CATSRQLSNQPQHF.

This clonotype was found many times. Here the CDR3 DNA reads TGTGCCAGCGGTGGTCTGGGACTAGCGGCAGGTGAGCAGTTCTTC. Its translation is CASGGLGLAAGEQFF. The genes are TRBV5-4 and TRBJ2-1; TRBD2 agrees at 11 bases. The germline V gene encodes CDR1 SGHNT and CDR2 YYREEE (reference sequence). The length of the CDR3 is 15 residues. V was clipped by 7 bases and J by 9 bases; unmatched bases: 12.

This clonotype was counted ten times or more. This chain connects TRBV28 to TRBJ1-5; perhaps TRBD1 as D (5 bases). The CDR3 runs 16 residues. Germline assignment: CDR1 MDHEN and CDR2 SYDVKM. V dropped 4 bases and J dropped 4 bases, with 17 bases sitting between them. The CDR3 region is CASSSNGLGTNQPQHF. The CDR3 DNA reads as TGTGCCAGCAGTTCTAACGGCCTCGGGACGAATCAGCCCCAGCATTTT.

This clonotype was found many times. V and J are TRBV12-3 or TRBV12-4 and TRBJ2-3, with D uncertain. V was clipped by 4 bases and J by 8 bases, with 10 bases between them. The CDR3 extends over 12 amino acids. The CDR3 protein is CASSSLLGTQYF. The CDR3 DNA sequence: TGTGCCAGCAGTTCCCTGTTGGGTACGCAGTATTTT.

This clonotype has at least ten counts. The V gene is TRBV15, the J gene TRBJ1-4; 8 nucleotides agree with TRBD1. Per germline, CDR1 LNHNV and CDR2 YYDKDF (reference sequence). V dropped 3 bases and J dropped 8; count of bases not matched to a gene: 8. This CDR3 has 15 residues. The CDR3 region has the DNA TGTGCCACCAGCAGCCCTGAGACAGGGGAAGAAAAACTGTTTTTT. This sequence encodes CATSSPETGEEKLFF.

This clonotype was recorded at least ten times. This rearrangement joins TRBV11-3 to TRBJ2-7, with 7 bases lining up with TRBD2. V trimming: 4 bases; J trimming: 0 bases; junction bases outside the gene matches: 3. The germline V gene has CDR1 SGHNT and CDR2 YENEEA. This CDR3 is 14 amino acids long. CDR3 protein: CASSSRGSSYEQYF. The CDR3 nucleotides read TGTGCCAGCAGCTCACGCGGGAGCTCCTACGAGCAGTACTTC. Complete variable domain (other parts from reference TRBV11-3 and TRBJ2-7): EAGVVQSPRYKIIEKKQPVAFWCNPISGHNTLYWYLQNLGQGPELLIRYENEEAVDDSQLPKDRFSAERLKGVDSTLKIQPAELGDSAVYLCASSSRGSSYEQYFGPGTRLTVT.

This clonotype was detected only a few times. The chain couples TRBV5-1 to TRBJ2-3; D not resolved. V shed 1 base and J shed 6 bases, with 15 bases lying between them. Germline V lookup: CDR1 SGHRS, CDR2 YFSETQ. This CDR3 has 15 residues. CDR3 DNA: TGCGCCAGCAGCTTGAGGGCTAGTGCGGCGGATACGCAGTATTTT. Translation: CASSLRASAADTQYF.

This clonotype showed up many times. The chain couples TRBV19 to TRBJ1-5, with 10 bases lining up with TRBD1. The CDR3 is 18 amino acids. The junction had 13 bases not matched to a gene; V was cut back by 7 bases and J by 1 base. Germline lookup yields CDR1 LNHDA and CDR2 SQIVND (reference sequence). The CDR3 nucleotides are TGTGCCAGTACTAAAGGGACAGGGGTGGCTGGAAGCAATCAGCCCCAGCATTTT. It encodes CASTKGTGVAGSNQPQHF.

Many counts were recorded for this clonotype. CDR3 protein: CASSLDASGGLSDTQYF. CDR3 DNA: TGCGCCAGCAGCTTGGACGCTAGCGGGGGGTTATCAGATACGCAGTATTTT. V gene TRBV5-1 combines with J gene TRBJ2-3, with 11 nucleotides matching TRBD2. Trimming cost V 0 bases and J 4 bases; bases outside gene matches: 7. CDR1 and CDR2 (germline): SGHRS, YFSETQ. This CDR3 is 17 amino acids long.

This clonotype was seen at least ten times. The chain has TRBV30 and TRBJ2-1; 8 bases line up with TRBD2. Trimming took 4 bases from V and 10 from J; bases not matched to a gene: 6. The CDR3 consists of 12 residues. Germline loops: CDR1 GTSNPN, CDR2 SVGIG (reference sequence). CDR3 bases: TGTGCCTGGATGCGGGGGGCGCCCGAGCAGTTCTTC. As protein: CAWMRGAPEQFF.

This clonotype has a handful of counts. The chain employs TRBV19 and TRBJ2-4; D unclear. Germline V gives CDR1 LNHDA, CDR2 SQIVND (reference sequence). Trimming pared 3 bases from V and 0 bases from J, leaving 9 bases between. The CDR3 sequence is 15 residues long. CDR3 sequence (DNA): TGTGCCAGTAGTATCTCCTTGGTAGCCAAAAACATTCAGTACTTC. Amino acids: CASSISLVAKNIQYF.

This clonotype came up many times. V and J are TRBV10-3 and TRBJ1-5; D is uncertain. The CDR3 is 12 amino acids. CDR1 and CDR2 (germline): ENHRY, SYGVKD. V lost 5 bases and J lost 4, with 6 bases in between. CDR3 in amino acids: CAISSLNQPQHF. Here the CDR3 DNA reads TGTGCCATCAGTTCGCTAAATCAGCCCCAGCATTTT.

This clonotype appeared many times. This sequence joins TRBV11-2 and TRBJ2-5; 7 bases match TRBD1. The CDR3 is 16 amino acids. The V gene's germline CDR1 is SGHAT and CDR2 FQNNGV. V dropped 1 base and J dropped 4; count of bases not matched to a gene: 9. CDR3 coding DNA: TGTGCCAGCAGCTTAGCATTCACAGGGGCCCGAGAGACCCAGTACTTC. It yields the protein CASSLAFTGARETQYF.

This clonotype was detected many times. The chain employs TRBV12-3 or TRBV12-4 and TRBJ2-7; D gene ambiguous. CDR3 length: 12 amino acids. Trimming left V 5 bases short and J 6 bases short, with 11 bases between. The CDR3 region has the DNA TGTGCCAGCAGTCGTGGTCCCGTCGAGCAGTACTTC. Translated: CASSRGPVEQYF.

This clonotype came up many times. The rearrangement joins TRBV7-2 to TRBJ2-1, with D maybe TRBD2 (6 bases). Germline loops: CDR1 SGHTA, CDR2 FQGNSA. The CDR3 covers 15 residues. V was clipped by 5 bases and J by 0 bases, with 11 bases between them. The chain's CDR3 is CASSEWGDSYNEQFF. The CDR3 nucleotides are TGTGCCAGCAGCGAATGGGGGGACTCCTACAATGAGCAGTTCTTC. Combining the CDR3 with reference TRBV7-2 and TRBJ2-1 gives the whole variable domain GAGVSQSPSNKVTEKGKDVELRCDPISGHTALYWYRQSLGQGLEFLIYFQGNSAPDKSGLPSDRFSAERTGGSVSTLTIQRTQQEDSAVYLCASSEWGDSYNEQFFGPGTRLTVL.

J is TRBJ2-5 and V is TRBV4-1; weak D call: TRBD2 (5 bases). This CDR3 region has 13 residues. V was trimmed by 4 bases and J by 5 bases, leaving 11 bases between them. CDR1 is MGHRA and CDR2 is YSYEKL in the germline V gene. CDR3 sequence: CASSRLLGETQYF. The DNA for the CDR3 is TGCGCCAGCAGCCGATTACTAGGGGAGACCCAGTACTTC.

The chain uses TRBV9 and TRBJ1-5, with D possibly matching TRBD1 (5 bases). This CDR3 is built from 15 residues. Germline CDR1 reads SGDLS; CDR2 reads YYNGEE. V lost 3 bases and J 0 bases, leaving 10 bases between the germline ends. CDR3 in DNA: TGTGCCAGCAGCGCCGGGGCTTATAGCAATCAGCCCCAGCATTTT. It yields the protein CASSAGAYSNQPQHF.

This clonotype was observed at least ten times. This chain uses TRBV5-6 with TRBJ2-4; 7 bases line up with TRBD1. Germline V lookup: CDR1 SGHDT, CDR2 YYEEEE. Trimming took 3 bases from V and 6 from J; bases not matched to a gene: 3. The CDR3 has 13 amino acids. CDR3 nucleotide sequence: TGTGCCAGCAGCTCGACAGGGCCAAACATTCAGTACTTC. It is translated as CASSSTGPNIQYF.

This clonotype was detected ten times or more. This chain connects TRBV20-1 to TRBJ2-5; 9 nucleotides line up with TRBD2. Per germline, CDR1 DFQATT and CDR2 SNEGSKA (reference sequence). This CDR3 is 13 amino acids long. V lost 2 bases, J lost 4 bases, and 2 bases stayed unmatched. In nucleotides, the CDR3 is TGCAGTGCTAGACTAGCGGGACGAGAGACCCAGTACTTC. Amino acids: CSARLAGRETQYF.

The table lists this clonotype with many counts. For the CDR3, the DNA is TGCGCCAGCAGCCAGCGGGGCCGGGAAATCACAGATACGCAGTATTTT. This encodes CASSQRGREITDTQYF. The V and J genes are TRBV4-1 and TRBJ2-3, with D perhaps matching TRBD2 (6 bases). CDR3 length equals 16 residues. Trimming removed 3 bases from V and 2 bases from J, with 15 bases in between. Germline assignment: CDR1 MGHRA and CDR2 YSYEKL.

This clonotype was counted ten times or more. The V gene is TRBV6-2 or TRBV6-3, the J gene TRBJ2-7; TRBD1 might be the D (6 bases). The length of the CDR3 is 14 residues. Germline CDR1 and CDR2: MNHEY and SVGEGT. The V gene lost 2 bases and the J gene lost 5 bases, with 13 bases spanning the gap. The CDR3 nucleotides are TGTGCCAGCAGTTACCAGGTGCGGACAGACGAGCAGTACTTC. This sequence encodes CASSYQVRTDEQYF.

The chain joins TRBV11-2 to TRBJ2-7, with 9 bases matching TRBD2. CDR3 length equals 15 residues. In germline, CDR1 is SGHAT, CDR2 FQNNGV. Losses at the gene ends were 2 bases for V and 2 bases for J; bases not matched to a gene: 4. The CDR3 region has the DNA TGTGCCAGCAGCTTATTGTCTAGCGGGACCTACGAGCAGTACTTC. Translated: CASSLLSSGTYEQYF.

The rearrangement joins TRBV12-3 or TRBV12-4 to TRBJ2-2; D might be TRBD2 (5 bases). This CDR3 is 15 amino acids long. V lost 3 bases to trimming and J lost 4 bases, with 12 bases between them. The CDR3 sequence is CASSFGRGGTGELFF. The CDR3 bases are TGTGCCAGCAGTTTCGGACGGGGTGGCACCGGGGAGCTGTTTTTT.

Ten or more counts support this clonotype. The chain couples TRBV28 to TRBJ2-1, with TRBD2 identical over 10 bases. CDR3 length equals 15 residues. The germline V gene encodes CDR1 MDHEN and CDR2 SYDVKM. V lost 3 bases and J lost 9; bases outside the gene matches: 8. In DNA form, the CDR3 reads TGTGCCAGCAGTTTGCTAGCGGGAGTGATCGGTGAGCAGTTCTTC. It specifies CASSLLAGVIGEQFF.

The genes are TRBV7-2 and TRBJ1-2; D may be TRBD1 (6 bases). Germline V gives CDR1 SGHTA, CDR2 FQGNSA. V shed 5 bases and J shed 2 bases, with 9 bases lying between them. This CDR3 is built from 13 residues. The CDR3 bases are TGTGCCAGCAGCCGACAGGAAAACTATGGCTACACCTTC. Its protein is CASSRQENYGYTF.

This clonotype came up many times. V usage is TRBV27 and J usage is TRBJ2-7, with a possible D match to TRBD1 (5 bases). V was trimmed by 1 base and J by 4 bases, leaving 14 bases between them. Germline values: CDR1 MNHEY, CDR2 SMNVEV (reference sequence). The CDR3 sequence is 15 residues long. The CDR3 region has the DNA TGTGCCAGCAGTTTATACCCGTACAAGGGGTACGAGCAGTACTTC. Residues: CASSLYPYKGYEQYF.

This clonotype has a handful of counts. The J gene is TRBJ2-2, the V gene TRBV18; unclear D gene. The germline V and J ends were trimmed by 4 bases and 7 bases, with 7 bases remaining between them. The V gene's germline CDR1 is KGHSH and CDR2 LQKENI. The CDR3 has 12 residues. DNA of the CDR3: TGTGCCAGCTCACGGCCCGGCGGGGAGCTGTTTTTT. It is translated as CASSRPGGELFF.

This clonotype has more than one count but fewer than ten. The chain recombines TRBV7-9 with TRBJ1-1; D unresolved. Per the germline V gene, CDR1 is SEHNR and CDR2 is FQNEAQ (reference sequence). The CDR3 has 13 amino acids. Trimming stripped 10 bases from V and 0 bases from J, with 12 bases between. For the CDR3, the DNA is TGTGCCATCCGCCTTCCGCTGAACACTGAAGCTTTCTTT. Translating gives CAIRLPLNTEAFF.